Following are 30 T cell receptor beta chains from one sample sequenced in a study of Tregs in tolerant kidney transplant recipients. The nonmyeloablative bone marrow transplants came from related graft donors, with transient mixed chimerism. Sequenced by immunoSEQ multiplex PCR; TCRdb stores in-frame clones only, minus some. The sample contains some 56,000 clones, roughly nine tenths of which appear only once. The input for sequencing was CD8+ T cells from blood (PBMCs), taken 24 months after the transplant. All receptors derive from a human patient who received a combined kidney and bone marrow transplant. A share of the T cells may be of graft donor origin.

CDR3 sequence (DNA): TGTGCCAGCAGCTTGGTGACGGGAAGGGGGGCCAAAAACATTCAGTACTTC. Its protein is CASSLVTGRGAKNIQYF. The V gene is TRBV5-8, the J gene TRBJ2-4, with D perhaps TRBD1 (6 bases). Germline V gives CDR1 SGHTS, CDR2 YDEGEE. The CDR3 runs to 17 residues. Trimming shortened V by 0 bases and J by 1 base, and 14 bases separated the two germline ends.

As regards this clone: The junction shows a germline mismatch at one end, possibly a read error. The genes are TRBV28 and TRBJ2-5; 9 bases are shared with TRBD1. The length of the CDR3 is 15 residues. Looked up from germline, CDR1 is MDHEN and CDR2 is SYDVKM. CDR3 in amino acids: CASRGTGGASMHLDF. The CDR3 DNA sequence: TGTGCCAGCAGGGGAACAGGGGGCGCCTCAATGCACCTCGACTTC.

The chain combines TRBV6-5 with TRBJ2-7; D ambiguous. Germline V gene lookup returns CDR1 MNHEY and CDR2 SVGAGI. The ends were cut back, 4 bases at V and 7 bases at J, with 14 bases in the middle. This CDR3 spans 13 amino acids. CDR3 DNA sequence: TGTGCCAGCAGTTCCCTCCCGCCTAGGGAGCAGTACTTC. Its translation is CASSSLPPREQYF.

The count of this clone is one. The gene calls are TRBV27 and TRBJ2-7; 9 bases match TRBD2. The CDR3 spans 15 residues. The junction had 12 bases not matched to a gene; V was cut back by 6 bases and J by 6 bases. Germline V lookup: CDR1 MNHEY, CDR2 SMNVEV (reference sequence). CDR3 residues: CASRRGGASGFEQYF. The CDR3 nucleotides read TGTGCCAGCAGACGCGGGGGGGCTAGCGGGTTCGAGCAGTACTTC.

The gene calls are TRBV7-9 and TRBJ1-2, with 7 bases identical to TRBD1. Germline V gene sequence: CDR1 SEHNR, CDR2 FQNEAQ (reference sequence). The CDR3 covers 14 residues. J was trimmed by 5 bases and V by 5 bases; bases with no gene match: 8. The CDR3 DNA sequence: TGTGCCAGCAGCGTAGGGCAGGGGGATTATGGCTACACCTTC. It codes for CASSVGQGDYGYTF. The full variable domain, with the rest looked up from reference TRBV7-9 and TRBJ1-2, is DTGVSQNPRHKITKRGQNVTFRCDPISEHNRLYWYRQTLGQGPEFLTYFQNEAQLEKSRLLSDRFSAERPKGSFSTLEIQRTEQGDSAMYLCASSVGQGDYGYTFGSGTRLTVV.

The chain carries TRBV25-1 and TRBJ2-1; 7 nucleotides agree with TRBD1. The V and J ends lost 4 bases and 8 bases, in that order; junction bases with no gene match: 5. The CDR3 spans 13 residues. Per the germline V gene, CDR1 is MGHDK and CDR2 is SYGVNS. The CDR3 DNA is TGTGCCAGCAGTGCCACAGGGGAGCATGAGCAGTTCTTC. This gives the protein CASSATGEHEQFF. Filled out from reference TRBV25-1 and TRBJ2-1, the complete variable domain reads EADIYQTPRYLVIGTGKKITLECSQTMGHDKMYWYQQDPGMELHLIHYSYGVNSTEKGDLSSESTVSRIRTEHFPLTLESARPSHTSQYLCASSATGEHEQFFGPGTRLTVL.

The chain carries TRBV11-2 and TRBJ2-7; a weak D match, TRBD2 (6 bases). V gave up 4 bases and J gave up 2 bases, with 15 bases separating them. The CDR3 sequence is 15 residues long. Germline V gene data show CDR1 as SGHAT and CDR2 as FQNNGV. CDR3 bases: TGTGCCAGCAGCTATGGGGGGTCCCCAACCTACGAGCAGTACTTC. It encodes CASSYGGSPTYEQYF.

Here the CDR3 reads CARGLAASTDTQYF. The CDR3, as DNA: TGTGCCAGGGGACTAGCGGCTAGCACAGATACGCAGTATTTT. The gene calls are TRBV30 and TRBJ2-3, with 11 nucleotides matching TRBD2. Germline V gene sequence: CDR1 GTSNPN, CDR2 SVGIG (reference sequence). Unmatched junction bases numbered 4, after V lost 8 bases and J lost 0 bases. The CDR3 covers 14 residues.

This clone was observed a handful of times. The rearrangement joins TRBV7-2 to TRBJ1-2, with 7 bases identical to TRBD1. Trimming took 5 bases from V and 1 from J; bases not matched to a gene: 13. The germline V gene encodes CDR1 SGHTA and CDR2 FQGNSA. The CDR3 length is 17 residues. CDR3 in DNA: TGTGCCAGCAGCGCCACACAGGGGCGGGGAATTAACTATGGCTACACCTTC. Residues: CASSATQGRGINYGYTF.

CDR3 sequence: CASSQGQGFEQYF. The CDR3 DNA reads TGCGCCAGCAGCCAAGGCCAGGGGTTCGAGCAGTACTTC. The V and J genes are TRBV4-1 and TRBJ2-7; the D gene is possibly TRBD1 (6 bases). CDR3 length equals 13 residues. Deletions cut 1 base from V and 6 bases from J, with 10 bases between. The V gene's germline CDR1 is MGHRA and CDR2 YSYEKL.

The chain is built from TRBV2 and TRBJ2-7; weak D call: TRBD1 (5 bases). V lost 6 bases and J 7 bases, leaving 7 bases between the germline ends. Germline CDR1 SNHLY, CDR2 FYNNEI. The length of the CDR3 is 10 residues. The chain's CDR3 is CASRTGEQYF. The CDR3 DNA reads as TGTGCCAGCAGAACAGGAGAGCAGTACTTC.

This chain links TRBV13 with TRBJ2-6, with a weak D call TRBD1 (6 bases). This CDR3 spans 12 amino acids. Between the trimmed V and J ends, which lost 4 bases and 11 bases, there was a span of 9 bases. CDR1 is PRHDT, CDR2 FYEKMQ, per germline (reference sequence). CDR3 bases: TGTGCCAGCAGCTATAACAGGGACGTCCTGACTTTC. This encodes CASSYNRDVLTF.

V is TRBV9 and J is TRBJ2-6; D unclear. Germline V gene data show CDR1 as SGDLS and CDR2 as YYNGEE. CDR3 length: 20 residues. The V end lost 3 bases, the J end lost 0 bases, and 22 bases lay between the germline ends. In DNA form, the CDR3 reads TGTGCCAGCAGCGCTTTTCCAGACCGCGGATCTTCCTCTGGGGCCAACGTCCTGACTTTC. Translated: CASSAFPDRGSSSGANVLTF.

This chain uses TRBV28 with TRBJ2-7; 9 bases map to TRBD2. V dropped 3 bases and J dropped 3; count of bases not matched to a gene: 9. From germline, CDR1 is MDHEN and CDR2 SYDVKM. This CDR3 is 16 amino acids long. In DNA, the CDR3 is TGTGCCAGCAGTTTTGATTCTAGCGGGGCTTACTACGAGCAGTACTTC. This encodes CASSFDSSGAYYEQYF. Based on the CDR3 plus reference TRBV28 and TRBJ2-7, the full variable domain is DVKVTQSSRYLVKRTGEKVFLECVQDMDHENMFWYRQDPGLGLRLIYFSYDVKMKEKGDIPEGYSVSREKKERFSLILESASTNQTSMYLCASSFDSSGAYYEQYFGPGTRLTVT.

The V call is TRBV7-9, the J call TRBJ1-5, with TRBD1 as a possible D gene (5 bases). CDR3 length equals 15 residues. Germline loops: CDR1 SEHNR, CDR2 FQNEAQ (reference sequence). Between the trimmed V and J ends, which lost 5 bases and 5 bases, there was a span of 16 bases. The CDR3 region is CASSTGHPGDQPQHF. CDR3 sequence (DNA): TGTGCCAGCAGCACCGGACATCCAGGAGATCAGCCCCAGCATTTT. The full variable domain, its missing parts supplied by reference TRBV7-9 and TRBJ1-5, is DTGVSQNPRHKITKRGQNVTFRCDPISEHNRLYWYRQTLGQGPEFLTYFQNEAQLEKSRLLSDRFSAERPKGSFSTLEIQRTEQGDSAMYLCASSTGHPGDQPQHFGDGTRLSIL.

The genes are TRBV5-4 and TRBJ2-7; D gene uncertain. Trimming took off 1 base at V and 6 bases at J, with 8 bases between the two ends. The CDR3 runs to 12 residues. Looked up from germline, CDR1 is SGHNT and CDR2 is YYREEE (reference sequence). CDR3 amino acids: CASSLTPSEQYF. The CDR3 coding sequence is TGTGCCAGCAGCTTGACCCCGAGCGAGCAGTACTTC.

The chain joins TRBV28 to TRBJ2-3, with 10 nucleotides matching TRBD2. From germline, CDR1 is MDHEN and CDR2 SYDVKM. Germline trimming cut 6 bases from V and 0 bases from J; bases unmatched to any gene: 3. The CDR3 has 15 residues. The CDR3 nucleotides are TGTGCCAGCAGGAGCGGGGGGGCTAGCACAGATACGCAGTATTTT. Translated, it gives CASRSGGASTDTQYF.

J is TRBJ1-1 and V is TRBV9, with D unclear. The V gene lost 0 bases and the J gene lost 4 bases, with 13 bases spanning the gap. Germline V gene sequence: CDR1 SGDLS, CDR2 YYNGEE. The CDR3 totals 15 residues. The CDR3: CASSVGAGAGTEAFF. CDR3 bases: TGTGCCAGCAGCGTAGGGGCGGGAGCAGGCACTGAAGCTTTCTTT.

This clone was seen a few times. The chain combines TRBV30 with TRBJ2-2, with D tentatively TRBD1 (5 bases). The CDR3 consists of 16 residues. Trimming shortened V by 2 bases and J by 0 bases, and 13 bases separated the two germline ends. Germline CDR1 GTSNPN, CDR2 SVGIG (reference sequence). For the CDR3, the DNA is TGTGCCTGGAGTTGGGGCTCCTACGCGAACACCGGGGAGCTGTTTTTT. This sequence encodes CAWSWGSYANTGELFF. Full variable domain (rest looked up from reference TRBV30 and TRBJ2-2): SQTIHQWPATLVQPVGSPLSLECTVEGTSNPNLYWYRQAAGRGLQLLFYSVGIGQISSEVPQNLSASRPQDRQFILSSKKLLLSDSGFYLCAWSWGSYANTGELFFGEGSRLTVL.

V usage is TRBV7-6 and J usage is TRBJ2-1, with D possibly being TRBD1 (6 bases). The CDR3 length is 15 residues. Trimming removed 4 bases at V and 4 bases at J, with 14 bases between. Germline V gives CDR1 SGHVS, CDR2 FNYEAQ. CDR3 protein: CASSSPSGQYNEQFF. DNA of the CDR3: TGTGCCAGCAGCTCGCCTTCGGGACAATACAATGAGCAGTTCTTC.

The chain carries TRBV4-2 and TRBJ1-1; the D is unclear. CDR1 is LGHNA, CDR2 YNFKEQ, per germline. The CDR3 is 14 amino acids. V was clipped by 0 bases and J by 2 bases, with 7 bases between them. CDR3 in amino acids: CASSQDSGNTEAFF. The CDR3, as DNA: TGTGCCAGCAGCCAAGATTCAGGAAACACTGAAGCTTTCTTT.

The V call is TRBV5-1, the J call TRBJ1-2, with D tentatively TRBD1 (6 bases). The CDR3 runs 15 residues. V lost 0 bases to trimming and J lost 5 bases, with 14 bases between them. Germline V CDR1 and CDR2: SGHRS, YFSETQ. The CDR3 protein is CASSLEDSRLYGYTF. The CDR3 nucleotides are TGCGCCAGCAGCTTGGAGGACAGCCGGTTGTATGGCTACACCTTC.

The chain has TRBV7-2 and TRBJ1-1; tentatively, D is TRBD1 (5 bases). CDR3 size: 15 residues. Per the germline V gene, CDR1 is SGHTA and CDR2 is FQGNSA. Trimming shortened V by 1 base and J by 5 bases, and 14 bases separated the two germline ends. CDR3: CASSLGGKGRTEAFF. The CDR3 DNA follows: TGTGCCAGCAGCTTAGGGGGGAAAGGGAGGACTGAAGCTTTCTTT.

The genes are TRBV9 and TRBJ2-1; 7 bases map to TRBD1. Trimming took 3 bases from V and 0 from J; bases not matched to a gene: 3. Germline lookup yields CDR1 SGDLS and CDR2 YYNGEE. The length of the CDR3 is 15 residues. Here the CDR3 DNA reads TGTGCCAGCAGCGACGGACAGGACTCCTACAATGAGCAGTTCTTC. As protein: CASSDGQDSYNEQFF.

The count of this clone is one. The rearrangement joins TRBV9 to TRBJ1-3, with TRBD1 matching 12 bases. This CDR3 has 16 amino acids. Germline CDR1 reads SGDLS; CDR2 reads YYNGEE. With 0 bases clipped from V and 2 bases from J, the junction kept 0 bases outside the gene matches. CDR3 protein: CASSVGDRGPGNTIYF. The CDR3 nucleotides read TGTGCCAGCAGCGTAGGGGACAGGGGGCCTGGAAACACCATATATTTT.

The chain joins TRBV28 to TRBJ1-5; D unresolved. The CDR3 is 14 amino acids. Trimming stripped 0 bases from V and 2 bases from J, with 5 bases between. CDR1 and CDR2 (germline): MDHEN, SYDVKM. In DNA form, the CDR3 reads TGTGCCAGCAGTTTATGGGTAGGCAATCAGCCCCAGCATTTT. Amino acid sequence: CASSLWVGNQPQHF.

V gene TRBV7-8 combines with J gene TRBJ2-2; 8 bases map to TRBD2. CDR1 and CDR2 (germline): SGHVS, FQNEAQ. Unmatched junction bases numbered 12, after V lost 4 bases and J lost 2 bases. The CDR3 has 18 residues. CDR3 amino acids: CASSSNGAGGLNTGELFF. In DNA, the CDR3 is TGTGCCAGCAGCTCAAACGGCGCGGGAGGCCTCAACACCGGGGAGCTGTTTTTT.

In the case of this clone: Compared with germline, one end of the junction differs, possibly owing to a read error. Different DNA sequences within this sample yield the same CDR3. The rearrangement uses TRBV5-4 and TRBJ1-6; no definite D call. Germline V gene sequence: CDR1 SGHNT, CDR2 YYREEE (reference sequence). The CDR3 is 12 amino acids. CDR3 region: CASSSNNSPLHF. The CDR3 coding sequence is TGTGCCAGCAGCTCTAATAATTCCCCCCTCCACTTT. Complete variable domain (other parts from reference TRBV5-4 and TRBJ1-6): ETGVTQSPTHLIKTRGQQVTLRCSSQSGHNTVSWYQQALGQGPQFIFQYYREEENGRGNFPPRFSGLQFPNYSSELNVNALELDDSALYLCASSSNNSPLHFGNGTRLTVT.

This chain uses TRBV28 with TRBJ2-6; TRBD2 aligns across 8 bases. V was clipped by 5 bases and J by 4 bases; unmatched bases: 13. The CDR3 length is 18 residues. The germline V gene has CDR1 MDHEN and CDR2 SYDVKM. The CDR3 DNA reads TGTGCCAGCAGTCCACGGGACACTAGCGGATTAGGGGCCAACGTCCTGACTTTC. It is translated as CASSPRDTSGLGANVLTF.

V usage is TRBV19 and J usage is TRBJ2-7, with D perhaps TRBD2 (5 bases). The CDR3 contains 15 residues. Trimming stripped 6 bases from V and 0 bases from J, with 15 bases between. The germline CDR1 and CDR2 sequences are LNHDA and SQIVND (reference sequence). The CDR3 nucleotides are TGTGCCAGTAGGCTCGCGGACTCCAGCTCCTACGAGCAGTACTTC. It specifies CASRLADSSSYEQYF.